This T cell receptor beta chain is from a study of T cell repertoires in cytomegalovirus infection. Study in general: Evidence of both CMV infection and a matching HLA type came from public TCR beta signatures. Study conclusions and caveats: In two of eight donors, the top clonotype was HLA-C-restricted CMV-specific.

Germline V gene lookup returns CDR1 MGHDK and CDR2 SYGVNS. The CDR3 length is 13 residues. The V gene lost 5 bases and the J gene lost 8 bases, with 13 bases spanning the gap. MiXCR, applied by TCRdb to the reads, yields one record per CDR3 protein. This table holds approximately 320,000 distinct CDR3 sequences, more than 8% found once. A few counts support this clonotype. Its antigen is unknown. Sequencing used PBMCs. The receptor comes from a human donor in good health (CMV status not recorded). Some clones in this sample may be carry-over from other donors' samples. The chain recombines TRBV25-1 with TRBJ2-4, with D possibly TRBD2 on 6 matching bases. The CDR3 bases are TGTGCCAGCAGTTCGACTAGTCGGGACATTCAGTACTTC. This codes for CASSSTSRDIQYF.